This T cell receptor beta chain originates from a study of cytomegalovirus exposure and HLA in healthy donors. Study-wide findings and caveats: 87-base-pair reads could not separate some V segments, including TRBV6-2 and TRBV6-3. The productive fraction for most TCR beta V segments was about 90% or about 30% in an earlier analysis.

Vbeta (60) and Jbeta (13) primers were used in the PCR. Sequenced by immunoSEQ multiplex PCR; TCRdb stores in-frame clones only, minus some. The sample consists of 95,000 to 100,000 clones, about 80% of them appearing once. Despite likely unrecorded immune exposures, the donors were nominally healthy at the time of sampling. Notes on this clone: Its cognate antigen is unknown.

CDR1 and CDR2 (germline): SEHNR, FQNEAQ (reference sequence). The CDR3 is 14 residues long. The V and J ends lost 5 bases and 5 bases respectively, with 13 bases between them. Material: PBMCs. This chain uses TRBV7-9 with TRBJ2-1, with D possibly TRBD2 on 6 matching bases. This TCR was sampled from a man between 40 and 49 years old in good health and CMV-seronegative. For the CDR3, the DNA is TGTGCCAGCAGCGCAGGGACTCCACACAATGAGCAGTTCTTC. The encoded protein is CASSAGTPHNEQFF.